A single sample gave rise to the 17 T cell receptor beta chains below, sequenced in a study of cytomegalovirus exposure and HLA in healthy donors. Primers: 60 Vbeta forward and 13 Jbeta reverse. Clones were sequenced by immunoSEQ multiplex PCR, and TCRdb holds only the in-frame ones, with some missing. The table shows 170,000 or so clones, with approximately 86% occurring only once. The sequencing sample was made of PBMCs. The receptors shown here come from a woman younger than 30 in good health and CMV-seronegative.

This clone was observed once. The rearrangement joins TRBV5-1 to TRBJ1-6, with D perhaps TRBD1 (5 bases). The CDR3 length is 14 residues. From germline, CDR1 is SGHRS and CDR2 YFSETQ. Between the trimmed V and J ends, which lost 4 bases and 9 bases, there was a span of 14 bases. CDR3 amino acids: CASSLGGVGSPLHF. CDR3 coding DNA: TGCGCCAGCAGCCTGGGGGGGGTAGGTTCACCCCTCCACTTT.

This chain uses TRBV28 with TRBJ1-1; a possible D gene is TRBD1 (6 bases). This CDR3 is 15 amino acids long. V lost 2 bases and J 1 base, leaving 11 bases between the germline ends. Germline V CDR1 and CDR2: MDHEN, SYDVKM. CDR3: CASSLPGHPNTEAFF. CDR3 DNA: TGTGCCAGCAGTTTACCGGGACACCCGAACACTGAAGCTTTCTTT.

This chain joins TRBV28 and TRBJ2-7, with 10 bases identical to TRBD2. Germline loops: CDR1 MDHEN, CDR2 SYDVKM. This CDR3 comprises 15 residues. The V and J ends lost 6 bases and 2 bases, in that order; junction bases with no gene match: 7. CDR3 DNA: TGTGCCAGCAGCTTCAGCGGGAGGGGCACCTACGAGCAGTACTTC. Its translation is CASSFSGRGTYEQYF. Complete variable domain (other parts from reference TRBV28 and TRBJ2-7): DVKVTQSSRYLVKRTGEKVFLECVQDMDHENMFWYRQDPGLGLRLIYFSYDVKMKEKGDIPEGYSVSREKKERFSLILESASTNQTSMYLCASSFSGRGTYEQYFGPGTRLTVT.

The chain joins TRBV30 to TRBJ2-2, with 7 bases identical to TRBD2. V was pared by 5 bases and J by 4 bases, with 4 bases of the junction left unmatched. The CDR3 sequence is 13 residues long. Germline CDR1 reads GTSNPN; CDR2 reads SVGIG (reference sequence). CDR3 nucleotides: TGTGCCTGGTCTCTAGCGGCCACCGGGGAGCTGTTTTTT. Residues: CAWSLAATGELFF.

The table lists this clone with a count of one. This chain links TRBV27 with TRBJ2-7; 7 bases line up with TRBD1. Germline trimming cut 9 bases from V and 4 bases from J; bases unmatched to any gene: 9. The CDR3 has 13 amino acids. From germline, CDR1 is MNHEY and CDR2 SMNVEV (reference sequence). Written as DNA, the CDR3 is TGTGCCAGACCTCGGGACAGTGGGTACGAGCAGTACTTC. It yields the protein CARPRDSGYEQYF.

The gene calls are TRBV27 and TRBJ1-5; 9 bases fit TRBD1. Germline CDR1 reads MNHEY; CDR2 reads SMNVEV (reference sequence). J was trimmed by 2 bases and V by 0 bases; bases with no gene match: 8. The CDR3 contains 18 residues. CDR3 sequence: CASSLSPTGGLGNQPQHF. CDR3 DNA sequence: TGTGCCAGCAGTTTATCCCCCACAGGGGGCCTGGGCAATCAGCCCCAGCATTTT.

Concerning this clone: The same CDR3 arises from other DNA sequences in this sample as well. V gene TRBV5-1 combines with J gene TRBJ1-6; TRBD1 agrees at 8 bases. Germline values: CDR1 SGHRS, CDR2 YFSETQ. J was trimmed by 10 bases and V by 0 bases; bases with no gene match: 6. This CDR3 is built from 15 residues. CDR3 DNA: TGCGCCAGCAGCTTGGCTGGGACAGGAAGGTCACCCCTCCACTTT. Amino acid sequence: CASSLAGTGRSPLHF.

The rearrangement uses TRBV7-8 and TRBJ2-1; 15 bases fit TRBD2. The CDR3 is 16 residues long. Unmatched junction bases numbered 3, after V lost 5 bases and J lost 4 bases. Germline V gene lookup returns CDR1 SGHVS and CDR2 FQNEAQ. CDR3 protein: CASSQGLAGGYNEQFF. CDR3 nucleotides: TGTGCCAGCAGCCAGGGACTAGCGGGAGGTTACAATGAGCAGTTCTTC.

The chain employs TRBV6-5 and TRBJ1-3; 8 bases are a match to TRBD1. CDR3 length equals 15 residues. Trimming at V came to 4 bases and at J to 3 bases, leaving 5 bases not matched to a gene. Germline-derived CDR1 and CDR2 are MNHEY and SVGAGI. In DNA form, the CDR3 reads TGTGCCAGCAGTTCCACAGGGGGTTTTGGAAACACCATATATTTT. Amino acid sequence: CASSSTGGFGNTIYF.

The chain links TRBV15 to TRBJ2-1, with D unresolved. Germline loops: CDR1 LNHNV, CDR2 YYDKDF (reference sequence). The CDR3 loop spans 15 amino acids. V was cut by 1 base and J by 5 bases, with 12 bases left in between. CDR3 protein: CATSRASDMNNEQFF. CDR3 bases: TGTGCCACCAGCAGAGCTTCAGACATGAACAATGAGCAGTTCTTC.

CDR3 region: CASSLGGYNEQFF. Written as DNA, the CDR3 is TGTGCCAGCAGCTTAGGAGGGTACAATGAGCAGTTCTTC. The rearrangement joins TRBV11-3 to TRBJ2-1; TRBD2 might be the D (5 bases). CDR3 size: 13 residues. The germline V gene encodes CDR1 SGHNT and CDR2 YENEEA. Deletions cut 1 base from V and 4 bases from J, with 5 bases between.

The chain is built from TRBV27 and TRBJ2-3, with D hard to call. Trimming took off 6 bases at V and 12 bases at J, with 22 bases between the two ends. Germline V gene sequence: CDR1 MNHEY, CDR2 SMNVEV (reference sequence). The CDR3 is made up of 14 amino acids. CDR3 in amino acids: CASRVLSPGTPQYF. CDR3 DNA: TGTGCCAGCAGAGTTTTATCCCCCGGTACCCCCCAGTATTTT.

This clone was recorded only once. V is TRBV11-2 and J is TRBJ2-7; the match to TRBD2 covers 7 bases. J lost 3 bases, V lost 3 bases, and 5 bases had no gene match. Germline assignment: CDR1 SGHAT and CDR2 FQNNGV. The CDR3 contains 14 residues. This CDR3 reads CASSFGSGGYEQYF. CDR3 DNA: TGTGCCAGCAGCTTTGGTTCGGGAGGCTACGAGCAGTACTTC.

The chain has TRBV29-1 and TRBJ2-7; possibly TRBD1 for D (6 bases). The ends were cut back, 7 bases at V and 2 bases at J, with 21 bases in the middle. In germline, CDR1 is SQVTM, CDR2 ANQGSEA. This CDR3 contains 15 residues. The CDR3 nucleotides are TGCAGCGCCCTGGGGTCAGGGGTTCGGCCCTACGAGCAGTACTTC. Translated, it gives CSALGSGVRPYEQYF.

The chain has TRBV10-3 and TRBJ2-4; TRBD2 aligns across 11 bases. There are 19 residues in the CDR3. Trimming took 3 bases from V and 2 from J; bases not matched to a gene: 12. Germline assignment: CDR1 ENHRY and CDR2 SYGVKD. This CDR3 reads CAISDPTSGRFLSKNIQYF. The CDR3 coding sequence is TGTGCCATCAGTGACCCCACTAGCGGGAGATTCCTTTCCAAAAACATTCAGTACTTC.

This clone was seen only a few times. V gene TRBV5-1 combines with J gene TRBJ1-1; D not resolved. CDR3 length equals 13 residues. V was shortened by 0 bases and J by 7 bases, with 10 bases between the two germline ends. CDR1 SGHRS and CDR2 YFSETQ come from the germline V gene. The CDR3 sequence is CASSLGGMNEAFF. The CDR3 DNA reads TGCGCCAGCAGCTTGGGAGGGATGAATGAAGCTTTCTTT.

The rearrangement uses TRBV30 and TRBJ1-2; D is possibly TRBD1 (6 bases). The CDR3 loop spans 11 amino acids. V gave up 3 bases and J gave up 8 bases, with 10 bases separating them. Germline CDR1 GTSNPN, CDR2 SVGIG (reference sequence). Written as DNA, the CDR3 is TGTGCCTGGAGACAGGGTGGCGGCTACACCTTC. Translated, it gives CAWRQGGGYTF.